A selection of T cell receptor beta chains follows, all from one sample in a study of shared clonotypes between healthy human individuals. The assay was immunoSEQ multiplex PCR, and TCRdb's table has in-frame clones only and misses some. This sample has about 680,000 clones, with 92% found just once. The specimen sequenced was naive CD8+ T cells sorted from blood. The receptors come from a man between 25 and 39 years old in good health. CDR3s include the opening cysteine and the closing phenylalanine or tryptophan. Fields, in order: D gene, J gene, V gene, clone size, CDR3 protein, CDR3 DNA. The D gene is left open where the match is weak. Where a row states a size, it is once, few, many or the class of an expanded clone; other rows omit it.

>TRBD2|TRBJ2-1|TRBV18|NA
CASSPLPTSGSLYNEQFF
TGTGCCAGCTCACCCCTCCCGACTAGCGGGAGTCTCTACAATGAGCAGTTCTTC
>NA|TRBJ1-3|TRBV7-2|NA
CASSLNRGGDGNTIYF
TGTGCCAGCAGCTTAAATAGAGGAGGAGATGGAAACACCATATATTTT
>NA|TRBJ1-3|TRBV7-9|NA
CASSLASGASGNTIYF
TGTGCCAGCAGCTTAGCATCGGGGGCGTCTGGAAACACCATATATTTT
>NA|TRBJ2-3|TRBV4-1|NA
CASSPRDSSTDTQYF
TGCGCCAGCAGCCCCAGGGATTCTAGCACAGATACGCAGTATTTT
>NA|TRBJ2-5|TRBV21-1|NA
CASRDGLAGDQETQYF
TGTGCCAGCAGGGATGGACTAGCGGGCGACCAAGAGACCCAGTACTTC
>NA|TRBJ1-5|TRBV15|NA
CATSSLTGLNQPQHF
TGTGCCACCAGCAGCCTCACAGGGCTCAATCAGCCCCAGCATTTT
>NA|TRBJ2-3|TRBV11-2|NA
CASSYPLDQADTQYF
TGTGCCAGCAGCTATCCACTAGATCAGGCAGATACGCAGTATTTT
>NA|TRBJ1-2|TRBV2|NA
CASAEENYGYTF
TGTGCCAGCGCAGAGGAGAACTATGGCTACACCTTC
>NA|TRBJ2-7|TRBV13|NA
CASSTGNSYEQYF
TGTGCCAGCAGCACTGGGAACTCCTACGAGCAGTACTTC
>NA|TRBJ1-2|TRBV6-5|NA
CASSYSMGELYGYTF
TGTGCCAGCAGTTACTCAATGGGGGAACTATATGGCTACACCTTC
>NA|TRBJ2-7|TRBV6-5|NA
CASSYAESYEQYF
TGTGCCAGCAGTTACGCGGAGTCCTACGAGCAGTACTTC
>NA|TRBJ2-1|TRBV11-1|NA
CASSSGVAEQFF
TGTGCCAGCAGCTCGGGGGTTGCTGAGCAGTTCTTC
>NA|TRBJ1-1|TRBV9|few
CASSVSENTEAFF
TGTGCCAGCAGCGTATCAGAGAACACTGAAGCTTTCTTT
>NA|TRBJ1-1|TRBV28|NA
CASSLAPRNTEAFF
TGTGCCAGCAGTTTAGCTCCCAGGAACACTGAAGCTTTCTTT
>TRBD2|TRBJ2-7|TRBV7-9|few
CASSLGTSGSYEQYF
TGTGCCAGCAGCTTGGGGACTAGCGGGAGCTACGAGCAGTACTTC
>NA|TRBJ1-1|TRBV6-6|NA
CASSYSTVEAFF
TGTGCCAGCAGTTACTCGACAGTAGAAGCTTTCTTT
>TRBD2|TRBJ2-3|TRBV27|NA
CASSFRAGLPDTQYF
TGTGCCAGCAGTTTTCGAGCGGGACTGCCGGATACGCAGTATTTT
>TRBD1|TRBJ2-7|TRBV4-2|NA
CASSGTGSYEQYF
TGTGCCAGCTCCGGGACAGGCTCCTACGAGCAGTACTTC
>NA|TRBJ2-1|TRBV10-1|NA
CASSAGSSYNEQFF
TGCGCCAGCAGTGCCGGGAGCTCCTACAATGAGCAGTTCTTC
>TRBD2|TRBJ2-3|TRBV28|NA
CASSWEIAGEPSTDTQYF
TGTGCCAGCAGCTGGGAGATAGCGGGAGAACCTAGCACAGATACGCAGTATTTT
>TRBD2|TRBJ2-1|TRBV5-5|NA
CASSLVGLATFEEQFF
TGTGCCAGCAGCTTGGTCGGACTAGCGACGTTTGAGGAGCAGTTCTTC
>NA|TRBJ1-2|TRBV27|NA
CASQRATGMGGYTF
TGTGCCAGCCAACGGGCAACAGGGATGGGAGGCTACACCTTC
>NA|TRBJ2-7|TRBV5-6|NA
CASSFASDYEQYF
TGTGCCAGCAGCTTTGCTAGCGACTACGAGCAGTACTTC
>TRBD2|TRBJ2-3|TRBV6-1|NA
CASSQDRAGATFYGTDTQYF
TGTGCCAGCAGTCAAGACCGGGCGGGAGCGACTTTCTACGGCACAGATACGCAGTATTTT
>NA|TRBJ2-6|TRBV6-4|NA
CASSDSRAGGANVLTF
TGTGCCAGCAGTGACTCGAGAGCGGGTGGGGCCAACGTCCTGACTTTC
>TRBD2|TRBJ2-7|TRBV29-1|NA
CSVEDPGGGPYEQYF
TGCAGCGTTGAAGATCCGGGGGGAGGCCCCTACGAGCAGTACTTC
>NA|TRBJ2-2|TRBV9|NA
CASGGGYTGELFF
TGTGCCAGCGGGGGAGGCTACACCGGGGAGCTGTTTTTT
>TRBD1|TRBJ1-2|TRBV27|NA
CASSLYRQGHGYTF
TGTGCCAGCAGTTTATACCGACAGGGACATGGCTACACCTTC
>NA|TRBJ2-7|TRBV15|few
CATSRKRGPDEQYF
TGTGCCACCAGCAGGAAACGGGGGCCTGACGAGCAGTACTTC
>TRBD2|TRBJ2-7|TRBV5-1|NA
CASSLGDRSISGRAYEQYF
TGCGCCAGCAGCTTGGGGGACAGGTCTATTAGCGGGAGGGCCTACGAGCAGTACTTC
>TRBD2|TRBJ2-7|TRBV7-8|NA
CASSPTSGLSYEQYF
TGTGCCAGCAGCCCGACTAGCGGGTTATCCTACGAGCAGTACTTC
>NA|TRBJ2-2|TRBV27|NA
CASSTHRVRTGELFF
TGTGCCAGCAGTACACACAGGGTTCGCACCGGGGAGCTGTTTTTT
>NA|TRBJ2-5|TRBV7-2|once
CASSSHLQETQYF
TGTGCCAGCAGCTCCCACCTACAAGAGACCCAGTACTTC
>NA|TRBJ2-1|TRBV12-2|few
CASRFTPRTSGRPPAPKQFF
TGTGCAAGTCGCTTTACCCCGCGGACTAGCGGGAGGCCCCCCGCCCCCAAGCAGTTCTTC
>TRBD2|TRBJ2-7|TRBV5-1|NA
CASSLATSPGSGRDEQYF
TGCGCCAGCAGCTTGGCCACTAGCCCCGGTAGCGGGAGAGACGAGCAGTACTTC
>TRBD1|TRBJ2-7|TRBV5-4|NA
CASSIRDRGPYEQYF
TGTGCCAGCAGCATCCGGGACAGGGGACCCTACGAGCAGTACTTC
>NA|TRBJ2-3|TRBV25-1|NA
CASSYSSVADTQYF
TGTGCCAGCAGTTATTCCAGCGTGGCAGATACGCAGTATTTT
>NA|TRBJ2-1|TRBV27|NA
CASRTREYNEQFF
TGTGCCAGCAGAACCCGGGAATACAATGAGCAGTTCTTC
>TRBD2|TRBJ2-7|TRBV7-9|NA
CASRYPTSGPFF
TGTGCCAGCAGGTATCCGACTAGCGGGCCATTCTTC
>TRBD1|TRBJ2-7|TRBV29-1|NA
CSVRGLGQGIYEQYF
TGCAGCGTTAGGGGCCTCGGACAGGGAATATACGAGCAGTACTTC
>NA|TRBJ2-7|TRBV7-8|NA
CASSGSGLRTYEQYF
TGTGCCAGCAGCGGCTCCGGTCTCCGGACCTACGAGCAGTACTTC
>TRBD2|TRBJ2-1|TRBV6-6|NA
CASSYSNLAAVNEQFF
TGTGCCAGCAGTTACTCGAACCTAGCGGCCGTCAATGAGCAGTTCTTC
>NA|TRBJ2-7|TRBV5-4|NA
CASSPLNRDYEQYF
TGTGCCAGCAGCCCGTTGAACAGAGACTACGAGCAGTACTTC
>TRBD1|TRBJ2-7|TRBV7-9|NA
CASSLATGVDDEQYF
TGTGCCAGCAGCTTAGCGACAGGGGTCGATGACGAGCAGTACTTC
>NA|TRBJ2-4|TRBV29-1|NA
CSVEGGNENIQYF
TGCAGCGTTGAAGGCGGGAACGAAAACATTCAGTACTTC
>NA|TRBJ1-1|TRBV11-2|few
CASSLMASGAEAFF
TGTGCCAGCAGCTTAATGGCCTCGGGGGCTGAAGCTTTCTTT
>TRBD2|TRBJ2-1|TRBV13|NA
CASSSDLAGDNEQFF
TGTGCCAGCAGCTCCGATCTAGCGGGAGACAATGAGCAGTTCTTC
>NA|TRBJ2-3|TRBV11-2|once
CASSLFFGGSQDTQYF
TGTGCCAGCAGCTTGTTCTTTGGGGGATCACAGGATACGCAGTATTTT
>NA|TRBJ1-5|TRBV28|NA
CASTFGGNQPQHF
TGTGCCAGCACATTCGGAGGCAATCAGCCCCAGCATTTT
>TRBD1|TRBJ2-5|TRBV15|NA
CATSRDDRARGETQYF
TGTGCCACCAGCAGGGACGACAGGGCGCGAGGAGAGACCCAGTACTTC
>NA|TRBJ1-1|TRBV9|NA
CASSPRTEAFF
TGTGCCAGCAGCCCCCGCACTGAAGCTTTCTTT
>TRBD1|TRBJ2-6|TRBV7-9|once
CASSWGQGGANVLTF
TGTGCCAGCAGCTGGGGACAGGGAGGGGCCAACGTCCTGACTTTC
>NA|TRBJ2-7|TRBV15|NA
CATSRDRLLGNEQYF
TGTGCCACCAGCAGAGATCGGCTGTTAGGTAACGAGCAGTACTTC
>TRBD2|TRBJ2-3|TRBV29-1|NA
CSVGGAGGPIHQDTQYF
TGCAGCGTTGGGGGAGCGGGAGGGCCAATTCATCAAGATACGCAGTATTTT